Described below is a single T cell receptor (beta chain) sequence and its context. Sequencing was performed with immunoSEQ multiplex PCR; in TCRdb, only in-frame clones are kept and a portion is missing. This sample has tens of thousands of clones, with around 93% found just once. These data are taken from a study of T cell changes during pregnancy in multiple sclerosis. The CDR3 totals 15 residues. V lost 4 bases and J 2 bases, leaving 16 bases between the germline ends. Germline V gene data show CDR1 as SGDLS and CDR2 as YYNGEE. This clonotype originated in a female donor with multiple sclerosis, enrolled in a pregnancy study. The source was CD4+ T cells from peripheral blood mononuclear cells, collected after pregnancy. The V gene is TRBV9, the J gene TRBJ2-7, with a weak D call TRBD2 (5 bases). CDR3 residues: CASSPRLEATYEQYF. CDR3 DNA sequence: TGTGCCAGCAGCCCCCGGTTGGAGGCCACCTACGAGCAGTACTTC. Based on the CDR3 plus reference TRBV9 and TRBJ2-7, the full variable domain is DSGVTQTPKHLITATGQRVTLRCSPRSGDLSVYWYQQSLDQGLQFLIQYYNGEERAKGNILERFSAQQFPDLHSELNLSSLELGDSALYFCASSPRLEATYEQYFGPGTRLTVT.